The 8 T cell receptor beta chains presented below share a single source sample, sequenced in a study of blood T cell repertoires in COVID-19 (dated by TCRdb to between 2020 and 2021). To prepare the library, the immunoSEQ multiplex PCR assay was applied. What TCRdb holds here is the immuneACCESS table cut down to in-frame rearrangements. Part of the clones is not present; checked against another copy, under half of the missing clones reflect an unresolved V gene, and the others are unexplained. The table for this sample lists 300,000 to 350,000 clones; roughly 89% of them were counted only once. The ten largest clonotypes hold 3.5% to 4% of the sample. Specimen: peripheral blood. The receptor set was obtained from a woman aged 60-75 years with COVID-19, enrolled during active disease.

This clone came up once. The chain uses TRBV5-4 and TRBJ2-7; 8 bases align to TRBD1. The junction had 6 bases not matched to a gene; V was cut back by 2 bases and J by 2 bases. From germline, CDR1 is SGHNT and CDR2 YYREEE (reference sequence). This CDR3 is 15 amino acids long. The CDR3 loop is CASSLNRGNTYEQYF. The CDR3 nucleotides are TGTGCCAGCAGCTTAAACAGGGGGAACACCTACGAGCAGTACTTC.

The gene calls are TRBV30 and TRBJ1-5; TRBD1 is a possible D gene (5 bases). With 4 bases removed from V and 3 bases from J, the gap between germline ends came to 10 bases. From germline, CDR1 is GTSNPN and CDR2 SVGIG (reference sequence). This CDR3 region has 13 residues. CDR3 region: CAWTAGNNQPQHF. The CDR3 bases are TGTGCCTGGACCGCAGGGAACAATCAGCCCCAGCATTTT. Looking up the rest from reference TRBV30 and TRBJ1-5 gives the full variable domain: SQTIHQWPATLVQPVGSPLSLECTVEGTSNPNLYWYRQAAGRGLQLLFYSVGIGQISSEVPQNLSASRPQDRQFILSSKKLLLSDSGFYLCAWTAGNNQPQHFGDGTRLSIL.

This chain connects TRBV10-3 to TRBJ1-6, with 7 bases lining up with TRBD1. J was trimmed by 7 bases and V by 5 bases; bases with no gene match: 5. Germline V gene data show CDR1 as ENHRY and CDR2 as SYGVKD. The CDR3 totals 14 residues. The CDR3 nucleotides are TGTGCCATCAGTCGCGACAGGGACAATTCACCCCTCCACTTT. It encodes CAISRDRDNSPLHF.

V and J are TRBV2 and TRBJ1-6, with a weak D call TRBD1 (5 bases). Germline CDR1 and CDR2: SNHLY and FYNNEI. V lost 11 bases to trimming and J lost 0 bases, with 11 bases between them. This CDR3 is 14 amino acids long. The CDR3 DNA reads TGTGCCTCCGGGGGGAACTCCTATAATTCACCCCTCCACTTT. Protein sequence: CASGGNSYNSPLHF. Supplemented by reference TRBV2 and TRBJ1-6, the full variable domain reads EPEVTQTPSHQVTQMGQEVILRCVPISNHLYFYWYRQILGQKVEFLVSFYNNEISEKSEIFDDQFSVERPDGSNFTLKIRSTKLEDSAMYFCASGGNSYNSPLHFGNGTRLTVT.

The CDR3 nucleotides read TGCGCCAGCAGTCCCGGGGACAGCTCCTCTGGCTACACCTTC. This sequence encodes CASSPGDSSSGYTF. This chain uses TRBV23-1 with TRBJ1-2; 7 positions agree with TRBD1. TRBV23-1 is classed as an ORF, of uncertain function. With V trimmed by 4 bases and J by 7 bases, 9 bases remained unmatched. This CDR3 spans 14 amino acids.

This clone was observed a single time. The gene calls are TRBV11-2 and TRBJ2-3, with D possibly TRBD2 on 7 matching bases. V lost 7 bases, J lost 2 bases, and 19 bases lay in between. Germline lookup yields CDR1 SGHAT and CDR2 FQNNGV. The CDR3 has 16 residues. In DNA form, the CDR3 reads TGTGCCAGCAACTCCGGCGGGGGCCCCAACACAGATACGCAGTATTTT. The encoded protein is CASNSGGGPNTDTQYF.

V usage is TRBV10-2 and J usage is TRBJ2-7; 10 nucleotides line up with TRBD1. There are 15 residues in the CDR3. CDR1 and CDR2 (germline): WSHSY, SAAADI. J gave up 0 bases and V 6 bases, and 5 bases lay outside the gene matches. CDR3 amino acids: CASRTGQGSSYEQYF. The CDR3 nucleotides are TGCGCCAGCAGAACGGGACAGGGGAGCTCCTACGAGCAGTACTTC.

J is TRBJ2-1 and V is TRBV5-1; TRBD2 might be the D (6 bases). CDR1 and CDR2 from the germline V gene are SGHRS and YFSETQ. There are 18 residues in the CDR3. Trimming stripped 4 bases from V and 0 bases from J, with 20 bases between. CDR3 residues: CASSDPEWDFGSYNEQFF. In nucleotides, the CDR3 is TGCGCCAGCAGCGATCCGGAGTGGGACTTCGGCTCCTACAATGAGCAGTTCTTC.